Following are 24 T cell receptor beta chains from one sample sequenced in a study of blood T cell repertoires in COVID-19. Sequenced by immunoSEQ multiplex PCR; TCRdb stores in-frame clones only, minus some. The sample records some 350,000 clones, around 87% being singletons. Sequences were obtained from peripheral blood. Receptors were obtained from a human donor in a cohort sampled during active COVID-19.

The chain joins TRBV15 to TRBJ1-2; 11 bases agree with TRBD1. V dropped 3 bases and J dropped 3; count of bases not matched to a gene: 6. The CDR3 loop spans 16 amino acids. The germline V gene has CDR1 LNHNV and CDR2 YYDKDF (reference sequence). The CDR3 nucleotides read TGTGCCACCAGCAGTCTCCGGGACAGGGGGGACTATGGCTACACCTTC. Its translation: CATSSLRDRGDYGYTF. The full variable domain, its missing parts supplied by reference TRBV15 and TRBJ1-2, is DAMVIQNPRYQVTQFGKPVTLSCSQTLNHNVMYWYQQKSSQAPKLLFHYYDKDFNNEADTPDNFQSRRPNTSFCFLDIRSPGLGDTAMYLCATSSLRDRGDYGYTFGSGTRLTVV.

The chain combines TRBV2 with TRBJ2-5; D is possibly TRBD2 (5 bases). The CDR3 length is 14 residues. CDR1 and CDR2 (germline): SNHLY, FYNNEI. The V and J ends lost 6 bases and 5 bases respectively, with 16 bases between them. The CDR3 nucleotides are TGTGCCAGCAGCCTTAGCTTATCGGGGGAGACCCAGTACTTC. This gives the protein CASSLSLSGETQYF.

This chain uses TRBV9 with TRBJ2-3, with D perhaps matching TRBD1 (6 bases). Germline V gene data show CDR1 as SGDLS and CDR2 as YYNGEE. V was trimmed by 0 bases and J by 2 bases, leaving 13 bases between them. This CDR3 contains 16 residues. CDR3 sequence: CASSVAGQTFTDTQYF. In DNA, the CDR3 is TGTGCCAGCAGCGTAGCCGGACAGACCTTCACAGATACGCAGTATTTT.

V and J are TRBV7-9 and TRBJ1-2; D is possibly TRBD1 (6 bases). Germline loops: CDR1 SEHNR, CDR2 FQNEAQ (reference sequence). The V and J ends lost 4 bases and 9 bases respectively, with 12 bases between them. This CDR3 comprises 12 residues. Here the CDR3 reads CASSSYTGSYTF. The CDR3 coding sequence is TGTGCCAGCAGCTCGTACACAGGGAGCTACACCTTC.

The CDR3 here is CASSQSPGQDRTDTQYF. The CDR3 nucleotides are TGCGCCAGCAGCCAATCTCCGGGACAGGACCGCACAGATACGCAGTATTTT. The J gene is TRBJ2-3, the V gene TRBV5-1, with 8 bases matching TRBD1. With V trimmed by 4 bases and J by 1 base, 11 bases remained unmatched. Per the germline V gene, CDR1 is SGHRS and CDR2 is YFSETQ. This CDR3 region has 17 residues.

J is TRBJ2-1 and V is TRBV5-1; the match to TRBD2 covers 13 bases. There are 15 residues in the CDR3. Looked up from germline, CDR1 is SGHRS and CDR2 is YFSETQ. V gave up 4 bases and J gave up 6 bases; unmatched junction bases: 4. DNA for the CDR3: TGCGCCAGCAGCGCACGGACTAGCGGGGGCAATGAGCAGTTCTTC. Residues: CASSARTSGGNEQFF.

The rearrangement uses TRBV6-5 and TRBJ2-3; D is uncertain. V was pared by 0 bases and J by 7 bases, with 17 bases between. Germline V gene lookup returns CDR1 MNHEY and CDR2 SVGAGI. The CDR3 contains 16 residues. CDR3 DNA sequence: TGTGCCAGCAGTTACTCGACTTCCCTGGCGGCAAATACGCAGTATTTT. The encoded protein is CASSYSTSLAANTQYF.

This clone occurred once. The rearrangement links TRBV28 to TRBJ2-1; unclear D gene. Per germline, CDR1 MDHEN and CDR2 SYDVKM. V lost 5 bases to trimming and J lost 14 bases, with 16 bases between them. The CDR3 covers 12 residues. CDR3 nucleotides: TGTGCCAGCAGTGCGAGAACTTTCCCCAAGTTCTTC. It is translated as CASSARTFPKFF.

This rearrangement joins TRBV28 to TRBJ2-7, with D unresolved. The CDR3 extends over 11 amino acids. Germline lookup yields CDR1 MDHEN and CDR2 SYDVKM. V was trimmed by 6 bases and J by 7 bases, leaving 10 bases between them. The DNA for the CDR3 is TGTGCCAGCAGCACCCCCAGGGAGCAGTACTTC. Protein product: CASSTPREQYF.

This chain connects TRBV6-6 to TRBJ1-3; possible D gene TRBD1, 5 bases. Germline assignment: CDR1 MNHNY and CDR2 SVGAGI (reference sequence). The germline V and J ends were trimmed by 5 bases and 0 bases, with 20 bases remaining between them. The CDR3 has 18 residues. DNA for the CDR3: TGTGCCAGCAGTCGACAAAGCGGGGACCGATACTCTGGAAACACCATATATTTT. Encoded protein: CASSRQSGDRYSGNTIYF.

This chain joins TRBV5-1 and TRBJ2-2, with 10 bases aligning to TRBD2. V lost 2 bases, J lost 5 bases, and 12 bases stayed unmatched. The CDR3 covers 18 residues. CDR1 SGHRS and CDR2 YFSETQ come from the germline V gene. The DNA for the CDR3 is TGCGCCAGCAGCTTCCGTCCGCCTAGCGGGGGATTTACCGGGGAGCTGTTTTTT. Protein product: CASSFRPPSGGFTGELFF.

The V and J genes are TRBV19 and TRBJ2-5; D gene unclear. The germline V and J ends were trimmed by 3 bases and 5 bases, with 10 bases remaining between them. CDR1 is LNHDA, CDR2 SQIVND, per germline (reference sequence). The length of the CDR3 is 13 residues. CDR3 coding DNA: TGTGCCAGTAGTATCACTAATTCGGAGACCCAGTACTTC. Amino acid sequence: CASSITNSETQYF.

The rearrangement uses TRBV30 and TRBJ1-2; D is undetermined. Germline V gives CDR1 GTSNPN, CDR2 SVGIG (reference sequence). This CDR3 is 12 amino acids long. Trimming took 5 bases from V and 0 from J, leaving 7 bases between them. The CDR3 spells CAWDQTNYGYTF. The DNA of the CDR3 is TGTGCCTGGGATCAGACTAACTATGGCTACACCTTC. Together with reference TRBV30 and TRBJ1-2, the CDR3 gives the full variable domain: SQTIHQWPATLVQPVGSPLSLECTVEGTSNPNLYWYRQAAGRGLQLLFYSVGIGQISSEVPQNLSASRPQDRQFILSSKKLLLSDSGFYLCAWDQTNYGYTFGSGTRLTVV.

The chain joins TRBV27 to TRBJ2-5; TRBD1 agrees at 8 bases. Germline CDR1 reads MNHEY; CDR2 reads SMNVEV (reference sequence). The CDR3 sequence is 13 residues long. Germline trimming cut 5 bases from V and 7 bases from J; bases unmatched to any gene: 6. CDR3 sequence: CASSADRAGTQYF. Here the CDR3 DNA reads TGTGCCAGCAGTGCGGACAGGGCGGGGACCCAGTACTTC.

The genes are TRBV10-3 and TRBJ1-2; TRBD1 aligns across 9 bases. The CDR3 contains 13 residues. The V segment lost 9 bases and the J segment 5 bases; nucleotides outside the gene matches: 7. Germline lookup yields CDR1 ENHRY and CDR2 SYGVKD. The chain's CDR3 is CAISTGGGYGYTF. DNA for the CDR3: TGTGCCATTTCGACAGGGGGTGGGTATGGCTACACCTTC.

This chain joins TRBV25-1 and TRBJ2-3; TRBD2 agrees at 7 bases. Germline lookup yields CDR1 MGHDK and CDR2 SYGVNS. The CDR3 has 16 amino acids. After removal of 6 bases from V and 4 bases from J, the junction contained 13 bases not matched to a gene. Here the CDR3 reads CASSGPGGMSADTQYF. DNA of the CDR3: TGTGCCAGCAGCGGCCCCGGGGGGATGAGTGCAGATACGCAGTATTTT. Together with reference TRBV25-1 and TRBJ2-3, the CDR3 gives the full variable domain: EADIYQTPRYLVIGTGKKITLECSQTMGHDKMYWYQQDPGMELHLIHYSYGVNSTEKGDLSSESTVSRIRTEHFPLTLESARPSHTSQYLCASSGPGGMSADTQYFGPGTRLTVL.

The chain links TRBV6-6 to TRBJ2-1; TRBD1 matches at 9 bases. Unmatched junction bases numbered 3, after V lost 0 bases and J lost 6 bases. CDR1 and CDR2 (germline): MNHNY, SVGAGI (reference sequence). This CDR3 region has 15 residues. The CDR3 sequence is CASSYSTGGVNEQFF. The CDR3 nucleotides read TGTGCCAGCAGTTACTCGACAGGGGGGGTCAATGAGCAGTTCTTC.

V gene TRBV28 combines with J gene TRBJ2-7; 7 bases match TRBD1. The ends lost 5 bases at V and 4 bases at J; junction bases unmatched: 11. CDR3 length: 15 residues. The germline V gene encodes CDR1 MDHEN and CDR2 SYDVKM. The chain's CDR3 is CASSTPTGSRYEQYF. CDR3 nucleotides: TGTGCCAGCAGTACCCCGACAGGGTCGCGGTACGAGCAGTACTTC.

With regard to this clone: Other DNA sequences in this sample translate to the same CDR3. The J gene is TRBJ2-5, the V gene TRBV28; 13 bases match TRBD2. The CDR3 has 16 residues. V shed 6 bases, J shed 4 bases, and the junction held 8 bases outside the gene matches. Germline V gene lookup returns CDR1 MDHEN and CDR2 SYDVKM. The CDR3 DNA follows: TGTGCCAGCAGCCCAGGACTAGCGGGAGTGGGAGAGACCCAGTACTTC. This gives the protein CASSPGLAGVGETQYF.

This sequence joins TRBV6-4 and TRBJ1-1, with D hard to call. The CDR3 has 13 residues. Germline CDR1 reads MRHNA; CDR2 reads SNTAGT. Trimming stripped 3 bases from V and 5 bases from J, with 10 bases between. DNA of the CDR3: TGTGCCAGCAGTGAAGAGGGTGGGACTGAAGCTTTCTTT. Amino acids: CASSEEGGTEAFF.

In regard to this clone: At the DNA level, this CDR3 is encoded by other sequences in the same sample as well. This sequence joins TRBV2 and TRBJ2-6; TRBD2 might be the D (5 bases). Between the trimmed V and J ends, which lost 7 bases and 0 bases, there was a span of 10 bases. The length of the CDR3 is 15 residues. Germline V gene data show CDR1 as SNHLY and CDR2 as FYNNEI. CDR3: CASTSGSSGANVLTF. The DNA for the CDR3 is TGTGCCAGCACTTCGGGGTCCTCTGGGGCCAACGTCCTGACTTTC.

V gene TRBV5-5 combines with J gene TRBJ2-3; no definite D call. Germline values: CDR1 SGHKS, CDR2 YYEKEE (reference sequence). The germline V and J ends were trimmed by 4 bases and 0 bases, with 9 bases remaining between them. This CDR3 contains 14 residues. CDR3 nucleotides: TGTGCCAGCAGCCTACCGACAAGCACAGATACGCAGTATTTT. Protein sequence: CASSLPTSTDTQYF.

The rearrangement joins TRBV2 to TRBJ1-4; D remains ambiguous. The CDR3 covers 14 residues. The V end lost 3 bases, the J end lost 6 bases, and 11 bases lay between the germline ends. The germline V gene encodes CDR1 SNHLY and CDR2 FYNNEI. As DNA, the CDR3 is TGTGCCAGCAGTGAGAGGGTGATTGATGAAAAACTGTTTTTT. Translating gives CASSERVIDEKLFF.

The CDR3 loop is CASSLPSGSNEQFF. The CDR3 DNA reads TGCGCCAGCAGTCTTCCTAGCGGGAGCAATGAGCAGTTCTTC. This sequence joins TRBV23-1 and TRBJ2-1; 10 bases map to TRBD2. TRBV23-1 counts as an open reading frame of uncertain function. Trimming cost V 4 bases and J 6 bases; bases outside gene matches: 3. This CDR3 has 14 amino acids.